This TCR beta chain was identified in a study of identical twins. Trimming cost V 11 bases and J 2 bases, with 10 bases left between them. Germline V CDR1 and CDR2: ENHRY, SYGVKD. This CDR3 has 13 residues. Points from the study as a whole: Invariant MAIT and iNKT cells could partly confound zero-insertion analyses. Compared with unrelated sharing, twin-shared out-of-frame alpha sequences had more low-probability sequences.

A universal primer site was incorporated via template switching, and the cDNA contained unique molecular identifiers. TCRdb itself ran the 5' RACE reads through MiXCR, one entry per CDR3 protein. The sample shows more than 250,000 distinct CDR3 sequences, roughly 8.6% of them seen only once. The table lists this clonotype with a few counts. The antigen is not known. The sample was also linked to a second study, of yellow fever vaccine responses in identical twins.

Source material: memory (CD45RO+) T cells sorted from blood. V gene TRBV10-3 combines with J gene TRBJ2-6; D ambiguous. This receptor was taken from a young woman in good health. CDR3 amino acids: CAALKAGANVLTF. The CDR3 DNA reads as TGTGCCGCCCTCAAGGCTGGGGCCAACGTCCTGACTTTC.